Sequencing of this T cell receptor (beta chain) was carried out in a study of blood T cell repertoires in COVID-19. Germline V gene sequence: CDR1 MNHEY, CDR2 SVGAGI. V was pared by 6 bases and J by 6 bases, with 7 bases of the junction left unmatched. This CDR3 contains 15 residues. Clones were read by immunoSEQ multiplex PCR, and TCRdb kept only the in-frame ones, dropping some. The sample shows roughly 200,000 clones, 70% to 85% of them seen only once. The chain combines TRBV6-5 with TRBJ2-2; 10 nucleotides line up with TRBD1. The sequence was collected from a human donor in a cohort sampled during active COVID-19. Sequenced input: peripheral blood. CDR3 amino acids: CASRKDRGWAGELFF. The CDR3 nucleotides are TGTGCCAGCAGGAAGGACAGGGGGTGGGCCGGGGAGCTGTTTTTT.